These 8 T cell receptor beta chains came from one sample sequenced in a study of memory CD4+ T cells and cytomegalovirus serostatus. Single viable CD3+CD4+CD8-CD45RO+ cells were sorted as the memory CD4+ T cells. Some clones are missing from TCRdb's copy, which holds only in-frame ones; the method was immunoSEQ multiplex PCR. The table has approximately 61,000 clones, about three quarters seen once. The sample consisted of memory CD4+ T cells from blood. All receptors come from an adult in good health and CMV-seronegative. Some clones in this sample may be carry-over from other donors' samples.

The chain links TRBV4-1 to TRBJ2-5, with a weak D call TRBD1 (5 bases). CDR1 and CDR2 (germline): MGHRA, YSYEKL. The CDR3 is 14 residues long. The V gene lost 6 bases and the J gene lost 1 base, with 12 bases spanning the gap. CDR3 in amino acids: CASRPQGIQETQYF. In DNA form, the CDR3 reads TGCGCCAGCAGGCCCCAGGGCATCCAAGAGACCCAGTACTTC.

The chain couples TRBV5-6 to TRBJ2-3, with D unclear. The V and J ends lost 2 bases and 2 bases respectively, with 9 bases between them. From germline, CDR1 is SGHDT and CDR2 YYEEEE. The length of the CDR3 is 14 residues. In nucleotides, the CDR3 is TGTGCCAGCAGCTTACAGAGATACACAGATACGCAGTATTTT. Translation gives CASSLQRYTDTQYF.

The chain links TRBV5-6 to TRBJ1-1, with D possibly matching TRBD1 (6 bases). The CDR3 contains 13 residues. Trimming stripped 0 bases from V and 8 bases from J, with 11 bases between. The germline V gene encodes CDR1 SGHDT and CDR2 YYEEEE. The CDR3 DNA reads TGTGCCAGCAGCTTGGTGGACAGTTTGGAAGCTTTCTTT. This translates into CASSLVDSLEAFF.

This clone was seen only a few times. The V and J genes are TRBV4-3 and TRBJ1-2; D not resolved. This CDR3 has 13 residues. The V and J ends lost 0 bases and 8 bases respectively, with 10 bases between them. Germline values: CDR1 LGHNA, CDR2 YSLEER. The CDR3 coding sequence is TGCGCCAGCAGCCAAGACGGACCAGACGGCTACACCTTC. Encoded protein: CASSQDGPDGYTF.

The chain uses TRBV4-1 and TRBJ2-3, with 14 bases aligning to TRBD2. Germline trimming cut 4 bases from V and 2 bases from J; bases unmatched to any gene: 17. The CDR3 runs to 21 residues. Per the germline V gene, CDR1 is MGHRA and CDR2 is YSYEKL. The CDR3 here is CASSRLSSGTSGGGDTDTQYF. CDR3 nucleotides: TGCGCCAGCAGCCGACTGTCATCCGGGACTAGCGGGGGCGGAGACACAGATACGCAGTATTTT.

J is TRBJ1-3 and V is TRBV6-5; TRBD1 matches at 8 bases. There are 15 residues in the CDR3. Looked up from germline, CDR1 is MNHEY and CDR2 is SVGAGI. The ends lost 2 bases at V and 0 bases at J; junction bases unmatched: 0. The CDR3 bases are TGTGCCAGCAGTTACGGGACAGGCTCTGGAAACACCATATATTTT. This sequence encodes CASSYGTGSGNTIYF.

V and J are TRBV21-1 and TRBJ2-3; the table assigns TRBD1, which was not confirmed against the DNA. TRBV21-1 is a pseudogene locus. This CDR3 comprises 20 residues. Written as DNA, the CDR3 is TGTGCCAGCAGCAAAGCACCTAAAGCGCAGGTGGCAGGGCACACAGATACGCAGTATTTT. Its protein is CASSKAPKAQVAGHTDTQYF.

In its sample, this clone was seen once. The rearrangement joins TRBV15 to TRBJ2-1, with 9 bases matching TRBD2. Trimming took 8 bases from V and 8 from J; bases not matched to a gene: 13. The CDR3 runs 15 residues. Germline CDR1 is LNHNV and CDR2 is YYDKDF (reference sequence). CDR3 sequence (DNA): TGTGCCACCGCAAGGGGGCTAGCGGGAAATTATGAGCAGTTCTTC. Translation gives CATARGLAGNYEQFF. The entire variable domain, with the rest obtained from reference TRBV15 and TRBJ2-1, is as follows: DAMVIQNPRYQVTQFGKPVTLSCSQTLNHNVMYWYQQKSSQAPKLLFHYYDKDFNNEADTPDNFQSRRPNTSFCFLDIRSPGLGDTAMYLCATARGLAGNYEQFFGPGTRLTVL.